The entry that follows covers one T cell receptor (beta chain) sequence. The antigen is undetermined. From the 5' RACE reads, TCRdb called clonotypes with MiXCR, one entry per CDR3 protein. The sample records more than 400,000 distinct CDR3 sequences, approximately 14% being singletons. Everyone who gave samples was a healthy Caucasian. The data derive from a study of identical twins. J lost 7 bases, V lost 7 bases, and 16 bases had no gene match. This CDR3 has 17 residues. CDR1 is MDHEN, CDR2 SYDVKM, per germline. Findings and caveats of the study: Where out-of-frame alpha sequences were twin-shared, they showed excess low generation probability.

The data also belong to a second study, concerning yellow fever vaccine responses in identical twins.

The source is a woman in her late teens or twenties in good health. Sequenced input: CD4+ T cells sorted from blood. The chain employs TRBV28 and TRBJ2-1; 10 positions match TRBD2. CDR3 sequence (DNA): TGTGCCAGCACCAAAACCCGGACTAGCGGTGTCGGTAATGAGCAGTTCTTC. Protein product: CASTKTRTSGVGNEQFF.